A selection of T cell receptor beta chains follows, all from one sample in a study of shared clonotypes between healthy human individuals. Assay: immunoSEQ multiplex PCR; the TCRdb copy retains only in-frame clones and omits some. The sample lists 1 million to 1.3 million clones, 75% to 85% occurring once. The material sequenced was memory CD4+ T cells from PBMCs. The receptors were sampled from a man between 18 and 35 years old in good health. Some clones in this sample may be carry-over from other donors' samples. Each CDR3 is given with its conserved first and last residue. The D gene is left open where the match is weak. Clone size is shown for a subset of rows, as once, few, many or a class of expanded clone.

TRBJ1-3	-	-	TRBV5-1	TGCGCCAGCAGCTCAAGTTCAGGGGTCTACTCTGGAAACACCATATATTTT	CASSSSSGVYSGNTIYF
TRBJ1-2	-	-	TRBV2	TGTGCCAGCGGACAACAGGGCCACTATGGCTACACCTTC	CASGQQGHYGYTF
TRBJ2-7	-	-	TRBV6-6	TGTGCCAGCAGTTACCGGACCGGCACCTACGAGCAGTACTTC	CASSYRTGTYEQYF
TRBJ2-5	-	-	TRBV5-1	TGCGCCAGCAGCTTGGTGGCAGAAAAAGAGACCCAGTACTTC	CASSLVAEKETQYF
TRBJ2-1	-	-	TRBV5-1	TGCGCCAGCAGCTTGGGTGGGACCGCAAGCTCCTACAATGAGCAGTTCTTC	CASSLGGTASSYNEQFF
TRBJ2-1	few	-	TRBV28	TGTGCCAGCAGAGCTAGCATTGAGCAGTTCTTC	CASRASIEQFF
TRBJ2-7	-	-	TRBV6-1	TGTGCCAGCAGCGTTGAACATTCCTACGAGCAGTACTTC	CASSVEHSYEQYF
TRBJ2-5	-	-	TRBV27	TGTGCCAGCAGTTATAAGTATCAAGAGACCCAGTACTTC	CASSYKYQETQYF
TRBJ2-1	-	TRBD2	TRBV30	TGTGCCTGGTCGCCCGGACTAGCGGGAGAGGGTGATGAGCAGTTCTTC	CAWSPGLAGEGDEQFF
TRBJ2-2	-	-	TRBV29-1	TGCAGCGTTGGAGGGGTCGACACCGGGGAGCTGTTTTTT	CSVGGVDTGELFF
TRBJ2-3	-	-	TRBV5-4	TGTGCCAGCAGCCAGGACAGCGCTAACACAGATACGCAGTATTTT	CASSQDSANTDTQYF
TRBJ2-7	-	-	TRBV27	TGTGCCAGCAGCGCCTTAGTGGGAACGACCTACGAGCAGTACTTC	CASSALVGTTYEQYF
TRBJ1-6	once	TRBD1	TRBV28	TGTGCCAGCAGTTTGTCCCCCCGCCGACAGGGCTATAATTCACCCCTCCACTTT	CASSLSPRRQGYNSPLHF
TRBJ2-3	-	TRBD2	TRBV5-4	TGTGCCAGCAGCCCCAGACTAGCGGGAGAAGATACGCAGTATTTT	CASSPRLAGEDTQYF
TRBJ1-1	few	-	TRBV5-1	TGCGCCAGCAGCGTAGGGAACACTGAAGCTTTCTTT	CASSVGNTEAFF
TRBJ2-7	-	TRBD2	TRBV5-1	TGCGCCAGCAGCCCGGGACTAGGAGGGGGGACCTACGAGCAGTACTTC	CASSPGLGGGTYEQYF
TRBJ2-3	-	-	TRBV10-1	TGCGCCAGCAGCGGTCCCTCTGGCACAGATACGCAGTATTTT	CASSGPSGTDTQYF